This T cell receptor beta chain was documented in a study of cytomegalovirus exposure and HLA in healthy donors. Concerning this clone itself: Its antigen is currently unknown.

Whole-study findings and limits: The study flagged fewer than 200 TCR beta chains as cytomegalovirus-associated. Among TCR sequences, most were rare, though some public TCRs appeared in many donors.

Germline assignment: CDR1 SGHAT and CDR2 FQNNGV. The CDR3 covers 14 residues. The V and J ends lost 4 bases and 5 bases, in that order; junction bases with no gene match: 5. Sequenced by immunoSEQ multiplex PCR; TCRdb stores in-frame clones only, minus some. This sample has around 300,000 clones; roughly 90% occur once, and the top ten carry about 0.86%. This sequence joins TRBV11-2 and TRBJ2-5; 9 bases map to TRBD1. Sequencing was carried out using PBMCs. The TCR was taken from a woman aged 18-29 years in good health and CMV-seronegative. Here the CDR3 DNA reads TGTGCCAGCAGCTCCAACAGGGGGCGGGAGACCCAGTACTTC. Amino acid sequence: CASSSNRGRETQYF.